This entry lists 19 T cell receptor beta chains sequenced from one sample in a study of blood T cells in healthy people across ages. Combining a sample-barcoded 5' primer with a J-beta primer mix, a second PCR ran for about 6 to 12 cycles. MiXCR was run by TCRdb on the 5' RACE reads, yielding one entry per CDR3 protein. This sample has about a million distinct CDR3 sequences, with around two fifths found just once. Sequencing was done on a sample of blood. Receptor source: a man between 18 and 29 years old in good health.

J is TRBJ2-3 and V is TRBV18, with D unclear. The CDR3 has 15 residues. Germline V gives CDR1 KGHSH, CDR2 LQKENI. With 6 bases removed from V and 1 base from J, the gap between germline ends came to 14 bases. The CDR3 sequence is CASSYIGQGTDTQYF. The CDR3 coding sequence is TGTGCCAGCTCCTACATCGGGCAGGGCACAGATACGCAGTATTTT.

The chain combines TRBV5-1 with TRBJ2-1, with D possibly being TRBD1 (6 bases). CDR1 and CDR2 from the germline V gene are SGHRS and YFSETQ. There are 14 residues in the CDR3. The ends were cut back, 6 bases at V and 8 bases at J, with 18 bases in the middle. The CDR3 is CASTEDSLYDEQFF. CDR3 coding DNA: TGCGCCAGCACCGAGGACAGTCTGTACGATGAGCAGTTCTTC.

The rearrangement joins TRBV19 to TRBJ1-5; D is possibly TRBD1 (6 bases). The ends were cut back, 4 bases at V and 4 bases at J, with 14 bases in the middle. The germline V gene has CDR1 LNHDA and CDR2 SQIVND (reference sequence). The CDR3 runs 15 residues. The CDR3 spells CASSTVTGWNQPQHF. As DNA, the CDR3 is TGTGCCAGTAGTACTGTAACAGGGTGGAATCAGCCCCAGCATTTT.

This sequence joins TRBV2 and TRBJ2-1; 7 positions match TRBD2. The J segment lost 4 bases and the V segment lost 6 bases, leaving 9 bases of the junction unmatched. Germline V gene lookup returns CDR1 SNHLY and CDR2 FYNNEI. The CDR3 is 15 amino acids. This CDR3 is CASSQTSMGYNEQFF. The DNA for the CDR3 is TGTGCCAGCAGCCAGACTAGCATGGGATACAATGAGCAGTTCTTC.

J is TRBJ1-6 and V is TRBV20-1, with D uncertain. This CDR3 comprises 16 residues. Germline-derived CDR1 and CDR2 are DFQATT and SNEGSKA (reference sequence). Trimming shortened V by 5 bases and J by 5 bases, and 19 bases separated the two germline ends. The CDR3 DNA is TGCAGTGCTCCCCCCCGGGTCCGAAGCGATAATTCACCCCTCCACTTT. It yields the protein CSAPPRVRSDNSPLHF.

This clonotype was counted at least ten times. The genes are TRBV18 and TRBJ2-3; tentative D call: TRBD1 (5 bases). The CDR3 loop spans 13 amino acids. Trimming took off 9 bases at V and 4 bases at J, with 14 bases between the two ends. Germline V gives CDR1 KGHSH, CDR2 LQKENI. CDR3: CASTGIVADTQYF. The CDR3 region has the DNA TGTGCCAGTACAGGTATCGTGGCAGATACGCAGTATTTT.

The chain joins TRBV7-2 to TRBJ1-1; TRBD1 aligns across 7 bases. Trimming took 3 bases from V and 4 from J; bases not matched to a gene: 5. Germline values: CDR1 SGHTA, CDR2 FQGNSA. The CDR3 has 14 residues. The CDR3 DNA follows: TGTGCCAGCAGCTTCCGACAGGGCGGCACTGAAGCTTTCTTT. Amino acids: CASSFRQGGTEAFF.

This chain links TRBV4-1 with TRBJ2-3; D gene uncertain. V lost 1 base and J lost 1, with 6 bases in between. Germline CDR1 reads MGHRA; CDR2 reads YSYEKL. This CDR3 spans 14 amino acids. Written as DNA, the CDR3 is TGCGCCAGCAGCCAAGTAGAGGGCACAGATACGCAGTATTTT. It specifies CASSQVEGTDTQYF.

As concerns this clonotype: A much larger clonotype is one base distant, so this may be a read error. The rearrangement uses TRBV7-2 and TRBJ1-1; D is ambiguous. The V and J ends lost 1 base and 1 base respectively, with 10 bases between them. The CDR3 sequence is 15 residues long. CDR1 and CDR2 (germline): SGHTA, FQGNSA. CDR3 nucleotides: TGTGCCAGCAGCTTAGTTGGGGAGGAGAACACTGAAGCTTTCTTT. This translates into CASSLVGEENTEAFF.

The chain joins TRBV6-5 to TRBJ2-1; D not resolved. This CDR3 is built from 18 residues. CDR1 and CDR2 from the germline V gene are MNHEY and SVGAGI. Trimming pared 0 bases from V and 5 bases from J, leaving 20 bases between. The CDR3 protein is CASSYSPPQRVANNEQFF. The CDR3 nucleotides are TGTGCCAGCAGTTACTCCCCCCCCCAGCGTGTAGCTAACAATGAGCAGTTCTTC.

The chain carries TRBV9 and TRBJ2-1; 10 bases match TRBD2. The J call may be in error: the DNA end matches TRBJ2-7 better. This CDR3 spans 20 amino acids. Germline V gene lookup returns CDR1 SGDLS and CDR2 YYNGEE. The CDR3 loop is CASSVDLGSGGPRSYNEQYF. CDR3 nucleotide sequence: TGTGCCAGCAGCGTAGATTTGGGTAGCGGGGGGCCCCGCTCCTACAATGAGCAGTACTTC.

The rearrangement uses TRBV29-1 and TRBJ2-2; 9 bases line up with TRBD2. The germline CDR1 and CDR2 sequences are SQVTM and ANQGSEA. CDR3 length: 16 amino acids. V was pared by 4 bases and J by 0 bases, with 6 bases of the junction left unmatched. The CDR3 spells CSVVDLAGTNTGELFF. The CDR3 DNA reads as TGCAGCGTTGTGGACCTAGCGGGGACGAACACCGGGGAGCTGTTTTTT.

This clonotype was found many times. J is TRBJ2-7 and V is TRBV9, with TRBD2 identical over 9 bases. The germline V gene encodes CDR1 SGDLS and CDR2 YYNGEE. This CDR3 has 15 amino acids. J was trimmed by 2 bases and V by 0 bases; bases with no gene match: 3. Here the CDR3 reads CASSVAASGAYEQYF. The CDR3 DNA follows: TGTGCCAGCAGCGTAGCGGCTAGCGGGGCCTACGAGCAGTACTTC.

CDR3 loop: CASTENRGRNTEAFF. The CDR3 DNA is TGTGCCAGCACCGAAAACAGGGGGCGAAACACTGAAGCTTTCTTT. The rearrangement uses TRBV12-3 or TRBV12-4 and TRBJ1-1, with 9 bases identical to TRBD1. The V gene end was trimmed by 7 bases and the J gene end by 2 bases; junction bases not matched to a gene: 8. The CDR3 contains 15 residues.

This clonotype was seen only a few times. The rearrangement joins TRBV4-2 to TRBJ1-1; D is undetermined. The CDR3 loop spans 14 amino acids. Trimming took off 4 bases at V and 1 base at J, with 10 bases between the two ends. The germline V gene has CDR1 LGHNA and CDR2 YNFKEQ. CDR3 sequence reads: CASSRRAENTEAFF. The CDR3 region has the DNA TGTGCCAGCAGCCGTCGGGCGGAGAACACTGAAGCTTTCTTT.

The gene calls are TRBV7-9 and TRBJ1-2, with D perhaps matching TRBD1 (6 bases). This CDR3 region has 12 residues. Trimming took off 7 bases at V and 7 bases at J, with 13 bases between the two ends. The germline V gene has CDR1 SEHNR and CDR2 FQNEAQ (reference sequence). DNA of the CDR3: TGTGCCAGCACCATCGGACAGTCTGGCTACACCTTC. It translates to CASTIGQSGYTF.

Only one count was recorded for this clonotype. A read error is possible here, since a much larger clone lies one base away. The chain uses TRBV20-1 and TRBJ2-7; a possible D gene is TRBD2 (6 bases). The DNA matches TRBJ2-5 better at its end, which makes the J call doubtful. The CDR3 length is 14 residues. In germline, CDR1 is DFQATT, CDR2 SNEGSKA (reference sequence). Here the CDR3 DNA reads TGCAGTGCTATACCGGGGGATGCAAAAGAGACCCAGTACTTC. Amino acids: CSAIPGDAKETQYF.

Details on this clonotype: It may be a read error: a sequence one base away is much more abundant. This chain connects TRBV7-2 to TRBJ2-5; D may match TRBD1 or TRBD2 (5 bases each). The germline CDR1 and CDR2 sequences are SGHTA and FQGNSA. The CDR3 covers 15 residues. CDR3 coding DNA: TGTGCCAGCAGCTTAAACGGGGCCAACCAAGAGACCCGGTACTTC. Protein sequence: CASSLNGANQETRYF.

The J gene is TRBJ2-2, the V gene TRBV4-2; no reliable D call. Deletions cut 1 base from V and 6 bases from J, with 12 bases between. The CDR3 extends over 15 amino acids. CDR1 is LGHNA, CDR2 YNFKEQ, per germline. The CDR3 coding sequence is TGTGCCAGCAGCCAAGTAATTAGGCTAGCCGGGGAGCTGTTTTTT. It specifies CASSQVIRLAGELFF.